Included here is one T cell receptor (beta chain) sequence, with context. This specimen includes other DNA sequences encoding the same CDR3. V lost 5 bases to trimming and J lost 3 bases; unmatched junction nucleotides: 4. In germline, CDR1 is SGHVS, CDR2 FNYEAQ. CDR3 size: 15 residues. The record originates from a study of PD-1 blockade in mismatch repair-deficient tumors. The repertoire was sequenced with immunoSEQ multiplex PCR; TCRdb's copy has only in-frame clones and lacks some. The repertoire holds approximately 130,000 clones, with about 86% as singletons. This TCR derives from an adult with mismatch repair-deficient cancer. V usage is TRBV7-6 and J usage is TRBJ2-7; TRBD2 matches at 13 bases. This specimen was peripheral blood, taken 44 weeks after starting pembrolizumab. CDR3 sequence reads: CASSRTSGSIYEQYF. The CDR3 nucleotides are TGTGCCAGCAGCCGGACTAGCGGGAGTATCTACGAGCAGTACTTC.